Following are 26 T cell receptor beta chains from one sample sequenced in a study of blood T cell repertoires in COVID-19. Method: immunoSEQ multiplex PCR; TCRdb's copy keeps in-frame clones and lacks some. Among 210,000 or so clones listed, about 80% were seen once. The specimen sequenced was PBMCs or T cells enriched from blood (not recorded which). The receptors stem from a woman between 45 and 65 years old who had been exposed to COVID-19.

This chain connects TRBV5-1 to TRBJ1-4; 8 nucleotides align to TRBD1. The length of the CDR3 is 15 residues. CDR1 is SGHRS, CDR2 YFSETQ, per germline. Unmatched junction bases numbered 4, after V lost 4 bases and J lost 2 bases. The CDR3: CASSGRQGTNEKLFF. The CDR3 nucleotides read TGCGCCAGCAGCGGGAGACAGGGGACTAATGAAAAACTGTTTTTT.

The J gene is TRBJ2-2, the V gene TRBV5-6; D is possibly TRBD1 (5 bases). Per the germline V gene, CDR1 is SGHDT and CDR2 is YYEEEE. CDR3 length: 15 residues. Between the trimmed V and J ends, which lost 0 bases and 6 bases, there was a span of 12 bases. Written as DNA, the CDR3 is TGTGCCAGCAGCTTGGCGCCCAGGGCGGCCGGGGAGCTGTTTTTT. This codes for CASSLAPRAAGELFF.

The chain has TRBV6-6 and TRBJ1-2, with 7 nucleotides matching TRBD1. Germline V lookup: CDR1 MNHNY, CDR2 SVGAGI (reference sequence). The ends lost 5 bases at V and 8 bases at J; junction bases unmatched: 5. CDR3 length: 12 residues. CDR3 nucleotides: TGTGCCAGCAGTGACAGGGAGACGGGCTACACCTTC. This sequence encodes CASSDRETGYTF.

This clone was detected only a few times. The chain employs TRBV12-3 or TRBV12-4 and TRBJ1-1; D is unresolved. The CDR3 runs to 11 residues. The V and J ends lost 5 bases and 7 bases respectively, with 8 bases between them. The CDR3: CASSRLGEAFF. As DNA, the CDR3 is TGTGCCAGCAGTCGACTGGGTGAAGCTTTCTTT.

Only a few counts were recorded for this clone. V and J are TRBV7-2 and TRBJ2-1, with 7 bases that match TRBD1. The CDR3 has 13 amino acids. V gave up 7 bases and J gave up 11 bases; unmatched junction bases: 11. Per germline, CDR1 SGHTA and CDR2 FQGNSA. CDR3 sequence: CASTISTGSKQFF. The CDR3 DNA follows: TGTGCCAGCACCATCTCGACAGGGAGTAAGCAGTTCTTC.

This clone has just one count. The J gene is TRBJ2-7, the V gene TRBV5-6; D uncertain. With 0 bases removed from V and 5 bases from J, the gap between germline ends came to 12 bases. The germline V gene has CDR1 SGHDT and CDR2 YYEEEE. The CDR3 is 14 residues long. CDR3 sequence (DNA): TGTGCCAGCAGCTTGGCTGGCCACCAGGACGAGCAGTACTTC. Translated: CASSLAGHQDEQYF. Looking up the rest from reference TRBV5-6 and TRBJ2-7 gives the full variable domain: DAGVTQSPTHLIKTRGQQVTLRCSPKSGHDTVSWYQQALGQGPQFIFQYYEEEERQRGNFPDRFSGHQFPNYSSELNVNALLLGDSALYLCASSLAGHQDEQYFGPGTRLTVT.

The chain joins TRBV5-4 to TRBJ2-5, with 8 bases matching TRBD1. J lost 7 bases, V lost 2 bases, and 10 bases had no gene match. Germline V gene data show CDR1 as SGHNT and CDR2 as YYREEE (reference sequence). This CDR3 spans 15 amino acids. The CDR3 nucleotides are TGTGCCAGCAGCTTACCCGGGACAGGACCAGGGACCCAGTACTTC. It yields the protein CASSLPGTGPGTQYF.

The J gene is TRBJ2-1, the V gene TRBV28; 7 bases align to TRBD2. The CDR3 has 15 residues. J lost 5 bases, V lost 7 bases, and 11 bases had no gene match. CDR1 and CDR2 (germline): MDHEN, SYDVKM. The CDR3 loop is CASTGGWLRDNEQFF. CDR3 nucleotide sequence: TGTGCCAGCACCGGGGGGTGGCTACGAGACAATGAGCAGTTCTTC.

The CDR3 is CASSQDRGAQNTIYF. Written as DNA, the CDR3 is TGTGCCAGCAGCCAAGATCGGGGAGCCCAAAACACCATATATTTT. The V and J genes are TRBV3-1 (or the pseudogene TRBV3-2) and TRBJ1-3, with D hard to call. Trimming left V 0 bases short and J 6 bases short, with 12 bases between. Germline V CDR1 and CDR2: LGHDT, YNNKEL (reference sequence). CDR3 length: 15 amino acids.

As regards this clone: Given a much more abundant clone one base away, this may be a read error. The chain combines TRBV5-4 with TRBJ2-6, with 7 nucleotides matching TRBD1. The CDR3 runs to 15 residues. Looked up from germline, CDR1 is SGHNT and CDR2 is YYREEE (reference sequence). Trimming took 4 bases from V and 2 from J; bases not matched to a gene: 3. This CDR3 reads CASSPTGAGANVLTF. CDR3 in DNA: TGTGCCAGCAGCCCCACAGGGGCTGGGGCCAACGTCCTGACTTTC. Variable domain in full (rest from reference TRBV5-4 and TRBJ2-6): ETGVTQSPTHLIKTRGQQVTLRCSSQSGHNTVSWYQQALGQGPQFIFQYYREEENGRGNFPPRFSGLQFPNYSSELNVNALELDDSALYLCASSPTGAGANVLTFGAGSRLTVL.

This chain uses TRBV5-1 with TRBJ2-7; 9 bases are shared with TRBD1. With V trimmed by 4 bases and J by 0 bases, 8 bases remained unmatched. Germline CDR1 and CDR2: SGHRS and YFSETQ. The CDR3 loop spans 16 amino acids. The CDR3 sequence: CASSPGQGRASYEQYF. The DNA of the CDR3 is TGCGCCAGCAGCCCCGGACAGGGGAGGGCCTCCTACGAGCAGTACTTC.

The chain has TRBV2 and TRBJ2-2; TRBD1 might be the D (7 bases). CDR1 and CDR2 from the germline V gene are SNHLY and FYNNEI. Trimming left V 8 bases short and J 7 bases short, with 14 bases between. The CDR3 spans 13 residues. CDR3 DNA sequence: TGTGCCAGCGGAGACAGGGAGGACGGGGAGCTGTTTTTT. It yields the protein CASGDREDGELFF.

The V gene is TRBV27, the J gene TRBJ1-2, with TRBD1 as a possible D gene (6 bases). V dropped 5 bases and J dropped 5 bases, with 18 bases sitting between them. CDR1 and CDR2 (germline): MNHEY, SMNVEV (reference sequence). CDR3 length: 15 residues. The DNA for the CDR3 is TGTGCCAGCAGTCCCATAGTGGACAGACCGTATGGCTACACCTTC. Translated: CASSPIVDRPYGYTF.

V usage is TRBV21-1 and J usage is TRBJ2-3; TRBD1, the D gene given by the table, was not confirmed from the DNA. TRBV21-1 is a pseudogene. The CDR3 has 11 amino acids. The CDR3 is CASNRGYTQYF. DNA for the CDR3: TGTGCCAGCAACAGGGGGTATACGCAGTATTTT.

This chain uses TRBV20-1 with TRBJ1-2, with D hard to call. Looked up from germline, CDR1 is DFQATT and CDR2 is SNEGSKA (reference sequence). Trimming took 1 base from V and 7 from J, leaving 7 bases between them. The length of the CDR3 is 11 residues. The CDR3 DNA sequence: TGCAGTGCTAGAGGGACTCCTGGCTACACCTTC. Translating it yields CSARGTPGYTF.

The rearrangement joins TRBV7-2 to TRBJ2-2, with 8 bases fitting TRBD2. In germline, CDR1 is SGHTA, CDR2 FQGNSA. After removal of 5 bases from V and 7 bases from J, the junction contained 6 bases not matched to a gene. CDR3 size: 14 residues. CDR3 protein: CASSRGLAIGELFF. In DNA form, the CDR3 reads TGTGCCAGCAGCCGCGGACTAGCCATCGGGGAGCTGTTTTTT.

This chain uses TRBV5-6 with TRBJ1-6; 9 positions match TRBD1. The CDR3 spans 16 residues. Trimming cost V 3 bases and J 4 bases; bases outside gene matches: 5. CDR1 is SGHDT and CDR2 is YYEEEE in the germline V gene. As DNA, the CDR3 is TGTGCCAGCAGCTACGGGACAGGGAATTATAATTCACCCCTCCACTTT. The encoded protein is CASSYGTGNYNSPLHF.

The chain combines TRBV10-3 with TRBJ1-5; tentative D call: TRBD1 (5 bases). Trimming took 3 bases from V and 5 from J, leaving 8 bases between them. Germline V CDR1 and CDR2: ENHRY, SYGVKD. This CDR3 region has 13 residues. The CDR3 coding sequence is TGTGCCATCAGTGACAGGGCTGATCAGCCCCAGCATTTT. Protein: CAISDRADQPQHF.

The chain combines TRBV24-1 with TRBJ1-2; TRBD1 matches 7 bases. The germline gives CDR1 KGHDR, CDR2 SFDVKD. V shed 4 bases, J shed 4 bases, and the junction held 5 bases outside the gene matches. CDR3 length equals 14 residues. The CDR3 nucleotides read TGTGCCACCAGTGAAGGGACAGTTGCCTATGGCTACACCTTC. Protein: CATSEGTVAYGYTF.

Only one count was recorded for this clone. The rearrangement links TRBV5-4 to TRBJ1-2, with D unclear. The CDR3 loop spans 13 amino acids. Between the trimmed V and J ends, which lost 1 base and 11 bases, there was a span of 15 bases. From germline, CDR1 is SGHNT and CDR2 YYREEE (reference sequence). The CDR3 reads CASSLSVDSGYTF. CDR3 DNA sequence: TGTGCCAGCAGCTTGAGTGTCGACTCCGGGTACACCTTC.

The CDR3 is CASSITGIVAMNTEAFF. Written as DNA, the CDR3 is TGTGCCAGCAGTATCACAGGGATCGTGGCCATGAACACTGAAGCTTTCTTT. The gene calls are TRBV27 and TRBJ1-1; tentative D call: TRBD1 (6 bases). The germline V gene has CDR1 MNHEY and CDR2 SMNVEV (reference sequence). This CDR3 is built from 17 residues. Trimming pared 5 bases from V and 0 bases from J, leaving 19 bases between.

This clone has only one observation. V and J are TRBV7-2 and TRBJ1-5; 8 bases are a match to TRBD1. The V gene end was trimmed by 1 base and the J gene end by 6 bases; junction bases not matched to a gene: 8. Germline loops: CDR1 SGHTA, CDR2 FQGNSA. There are 16 residues in the CDR3. The CDR3 DNA reads TGTGCCAGCAGCTTAGTGTTGGTAGGGACAGGTCAGCCCCAGCATTTT. Amino acids: CASSLVLVGTGQPQHF.

The J gene is TRBJ1-5, the V gene TRBV25-1; 8 nucleotides agree with TRBD1. The CDR3 covers 15 residues. CDR1 is MGHDK, CDR2 SYGVNS, per germline. V trimming: 4 bases; J trimming: 3 bases; junction bases outside the gene matches: 5. The CDR3 loop is CASSAPGQDNQPQHF. The CDR3 nucleotides are TGTGCCAGCAGTGCCCCGGGACAGGACAATCAGCCCCAGCATTTT.

V gene TRBV7-3 combines with J gene TRBJ1-1, with a possible D match to TRBD1 (6 bases). The CDR3 totals 13 residues. Per the germline V gene, CDR1 is SGHTA and CDR2 is FQGTGA. V lost 6 bases and J lost 6, with 14 bases in between. The CDR3 sequence is CASSFITGSEAFF. The CDR3 DNA reads TGTGCCAGCAGTTTCATTACAGGGTCTGAAGCTTTCTTT. The entire variable domain, with the rest obtained from reference TRBV7-3 and TRBJ1-1, is as follows: GAGVSQTPSNKVTEKGKYVELRCDPISGHTALYWYRQSLGQGPEFLIYFQGTGAADDSGLPNDRFFAVRPEGSVSTLKIQRTERGDSAVYLCASSFITGSEAFFGQGTRLTVV.

The chain employs TRBV3-1 (or the pseudogene TRBV3-2) and TRBJ1-2, with TRBD1 identical over 8 bases. V gave up 1 base and J gave up 6 bases; unmatched junction bases: 10. CDR1 is LGHDT and CDR2 is YNNKEL in the germline V gene (reference sequence). The CDR3 has 16 amino acids. Written as DNA, the CDR3 is TGTGCCAGCAGCCAAGTGCCGGGACAGGTCGGGGATGGCTACACCTTC. It translates to CASSQVPGQVGDGYTF.

The chain employs TRBV10-3 and TRBJ2-3, with 10 bases fitting TRBD2. The CDR3 spans 17 residues. Unmatched junction bases numbered 9, after V lost 4 bases and J lost 2 bases. Looked up from germline, CDR1 is ENHRY and CDR2 is SYGVKD. The CDR3, as DNA: TGTGCCATCAGTGGAGGTGCACTAGCGGGGTCCACAGATACGCAGTATTTT. Its protein is CAISGGALAGSTDTQYF.